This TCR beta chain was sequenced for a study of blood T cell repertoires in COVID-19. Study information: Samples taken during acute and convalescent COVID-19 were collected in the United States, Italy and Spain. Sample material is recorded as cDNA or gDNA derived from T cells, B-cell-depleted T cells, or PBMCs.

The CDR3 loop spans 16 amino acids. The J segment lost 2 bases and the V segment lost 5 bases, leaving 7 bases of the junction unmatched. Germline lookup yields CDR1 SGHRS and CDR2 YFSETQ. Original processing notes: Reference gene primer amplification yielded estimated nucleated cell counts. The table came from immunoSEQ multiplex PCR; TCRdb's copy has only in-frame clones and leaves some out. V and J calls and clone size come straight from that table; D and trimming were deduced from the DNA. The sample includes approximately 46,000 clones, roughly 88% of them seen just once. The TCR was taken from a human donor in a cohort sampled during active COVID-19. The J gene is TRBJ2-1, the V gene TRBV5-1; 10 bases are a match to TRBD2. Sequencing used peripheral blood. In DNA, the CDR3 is TGCGCCAGCAGGTTCAGCGGGGGGGCCGCCTACAATGAGCAGTTCTTC. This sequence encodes CASRFSGGAAYNEQFF.